What follows describes a single TCR beta chain. Antigen: not known. This specimen comes from a study of breast tumors, draining lymph nodes, adjacent tissues. Study-wide results and caveats: The data were judged consistent with most tumor T cells coming from lymph node and expanding in tumor. Tumors had less TCR diversity than lymph nodes, more than nontumor tissue. The lymph node origin of tumor T cells was framed as consistent with a hypothesis, not demonstrated.

TCRdb processed the multiplex PCR reads anew with MiXCR; each CDR3 protein has one entry. There are roughly 23,000 distinct CDR3 sequences in the sample; roughly three fifths occur only once, and roughly a fifth lies in the top ten. The CDR3 has 17 amino acids. In germline, CDR1 is DFQATT, CDR2 SNEGSKA (reference sequence). The V call is TRBV20-1, the J call TRBJ2-7, with TRBD2 identical over 12 bases. This sequence was found in a female donor with breast cancer. Some clones in this sample may be carry-over from other donors' samples. The sequenced sample consisted of tumor-adjacent breast tissue. Here the CDR3 reads CSPQRRLLAGGIYEQYF. The CDR3 nucleotides read TGCAGCCCACAGAGGCGCCTACTAGCGGGGGGAATATACGAGCAGTACTTC.